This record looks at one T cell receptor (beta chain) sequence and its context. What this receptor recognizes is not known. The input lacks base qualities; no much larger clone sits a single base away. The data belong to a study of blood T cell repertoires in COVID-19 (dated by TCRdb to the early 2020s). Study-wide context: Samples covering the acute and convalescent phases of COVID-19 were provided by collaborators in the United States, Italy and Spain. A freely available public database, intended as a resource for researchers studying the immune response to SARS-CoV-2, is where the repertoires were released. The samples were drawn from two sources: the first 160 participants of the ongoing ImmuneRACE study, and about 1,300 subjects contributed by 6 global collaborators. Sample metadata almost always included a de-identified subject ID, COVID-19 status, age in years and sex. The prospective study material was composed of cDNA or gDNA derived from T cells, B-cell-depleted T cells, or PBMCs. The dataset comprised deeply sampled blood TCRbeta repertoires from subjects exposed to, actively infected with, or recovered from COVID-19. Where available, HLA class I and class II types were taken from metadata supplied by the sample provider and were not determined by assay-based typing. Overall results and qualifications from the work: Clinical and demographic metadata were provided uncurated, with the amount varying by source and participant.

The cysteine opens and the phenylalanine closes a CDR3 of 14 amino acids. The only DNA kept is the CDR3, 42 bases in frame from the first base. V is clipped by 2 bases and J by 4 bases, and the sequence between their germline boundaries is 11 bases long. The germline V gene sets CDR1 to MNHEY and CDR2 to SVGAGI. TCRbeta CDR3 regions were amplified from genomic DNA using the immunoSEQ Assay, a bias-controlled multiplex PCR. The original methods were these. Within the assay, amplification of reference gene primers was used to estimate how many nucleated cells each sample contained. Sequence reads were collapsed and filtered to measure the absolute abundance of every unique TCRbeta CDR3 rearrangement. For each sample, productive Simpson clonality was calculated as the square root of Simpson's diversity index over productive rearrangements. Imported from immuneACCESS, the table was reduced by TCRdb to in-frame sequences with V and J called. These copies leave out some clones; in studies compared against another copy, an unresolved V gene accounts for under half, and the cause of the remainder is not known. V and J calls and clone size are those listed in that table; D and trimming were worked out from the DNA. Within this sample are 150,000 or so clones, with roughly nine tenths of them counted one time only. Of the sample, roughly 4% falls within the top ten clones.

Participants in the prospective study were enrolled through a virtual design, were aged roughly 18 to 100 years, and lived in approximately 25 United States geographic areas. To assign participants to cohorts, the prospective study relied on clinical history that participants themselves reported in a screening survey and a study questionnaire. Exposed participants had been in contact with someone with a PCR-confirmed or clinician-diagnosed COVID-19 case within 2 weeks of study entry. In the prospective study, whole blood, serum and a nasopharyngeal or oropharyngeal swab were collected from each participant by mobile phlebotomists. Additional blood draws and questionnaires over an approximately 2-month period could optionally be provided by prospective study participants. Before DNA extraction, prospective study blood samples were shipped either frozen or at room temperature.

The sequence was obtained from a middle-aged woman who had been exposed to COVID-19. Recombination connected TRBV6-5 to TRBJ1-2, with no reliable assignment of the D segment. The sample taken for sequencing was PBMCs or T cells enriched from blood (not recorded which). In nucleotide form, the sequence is TGTGCCAGCAGTTACGCCGGCAGGATCTATGGCTACACCTTC. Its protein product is CASSYAGRIYGYTF.